Described below is a single T cell receptor (beta chain) sequence and its context. The target antigen is unknown. It was genomic DNA that served as the template for profiling TCR beta VDJ and CDR3. Via MiXCR, TCRdb re-called the reads, giving one row per CDR3 protein. This repertoire shows approximately 190,000 distinct CDR3 sequences, roughly 64% found once; its top ten account for roughly 50%. This sample is drawn from a study of CD8+CD57+ T cells in acquired aplastic anemia. Study-wide results and limits: A significant difference in CD8+ Simpson's diversity between patients and controls was not found.

The CDR3 spans 16 residues. The V gene end was trimmed by 3 bases and the J gene end by 11 bases; junction bases not matched to a gene: 7. The germline gives CDR1 WNHNN, CDR2 SYGVQD (reference sequence). The chain employs TRBV10-1 and TRBJ2-1; 16 bases agree with TRBD2. This clonotype was obtained from a human donor with severe aplastic anemia or a healthy control (not recorded which). Sample: sorted CD4+, CD8+, or CD8+CD57+ T cells (not recorded which) from PBMCs. CDR3 in amino acids: CASSEVGTSGRAQQFF. The CDR3 bases are TGCGCCAGCAGTGAAGTAGGGACTAGCGGGAGGGCTCAGCAGTTCTTC.